This record covers a single T cell receptor (beta chain). The V gene lost 5 bases and the J gene lost 2 bases, with 10 bases spanning the gap. This CDR3 comprises 14 residues. Germline values: CDR1 MNHEY, CDR2 SVGEGT. This entry is derived from a study of blood T cell repertoires in COVID-19. Study overall: T cells, B-cell-depleted T cells, or PBMCs provided the cDNA or gDNA that served as material.

Per the original methods: For nucleated cells, counts were estimated from reference gene primer amplification. Clones were read by immunoSEQ multiplex PCR, and TCRdb kept only the in-frame ones, dropping some. V and J calls and clone size are given by that table; D and trimming were obtained from the DNA. The sample yields about 250,000 clones, 86% seen once. The source is a woman aged 25 to 39 with active or convalescent COVID-19. The chain combines TRBV6-2 or TRBV6-3 with TRBJ1-3; possible D gene TRBD1, 5 bases. Sequences were obtained from peripheral blood. CDR3 residues: CASSAGGTGNTIYF. The CDR3 DNA sequence: TGTGCCAGCAGTGCCGGGGGAACTGGAAACACCATATATTTT.